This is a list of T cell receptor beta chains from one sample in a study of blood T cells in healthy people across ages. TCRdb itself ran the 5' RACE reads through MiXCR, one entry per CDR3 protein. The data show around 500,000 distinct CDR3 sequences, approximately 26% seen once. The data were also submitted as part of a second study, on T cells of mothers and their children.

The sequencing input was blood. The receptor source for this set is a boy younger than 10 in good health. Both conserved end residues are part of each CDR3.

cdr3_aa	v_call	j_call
CASSVSASSGNTIYF	TRBV25-1	TRBJ1-3
CASSLGQAEYGYTF	TRBV12-3/TRBV12-4	TRBJ1-2
CASSLGGGTSYEQYF	TRBV7-6	TRBJ2-7
CATSDNRGQITGELFF	TRBV24-1	TRBJ2-2
CASGQGKGEQYF	TRBV7-9	TRBJ2-7
CASSSQGADTQYF	TRBV12-3/TRBV12-4	TRBJ2-3
CASSGQGAGELFF	TRBV7-9	TRBJ2-2
CASSVGDIAGGIPYEQYF	TRBV9	TRBJ2-7
CAWTLETGGVHGAFF	TRBV30	TRBJ1-1
CASSSGQVPWETQYF	TRBV6-2/TRBV6-3	TRBJ2-5
CASRTLRWFF	TRBV27	TRBJ2-1
CSVADSPGQTQYF	TRBV29-1	-
CASSQRATGSGANVLTF	TRBV14	TRBJ2-6
CASSLTSGLSQGAQYF	TRBV7-2	TRBJ2-5
CASSVYVSSNTGELFF	TRBV9	TRBJ2-2
CSARRGANGNTIYF	TRBV20-1	TRBJ1-3